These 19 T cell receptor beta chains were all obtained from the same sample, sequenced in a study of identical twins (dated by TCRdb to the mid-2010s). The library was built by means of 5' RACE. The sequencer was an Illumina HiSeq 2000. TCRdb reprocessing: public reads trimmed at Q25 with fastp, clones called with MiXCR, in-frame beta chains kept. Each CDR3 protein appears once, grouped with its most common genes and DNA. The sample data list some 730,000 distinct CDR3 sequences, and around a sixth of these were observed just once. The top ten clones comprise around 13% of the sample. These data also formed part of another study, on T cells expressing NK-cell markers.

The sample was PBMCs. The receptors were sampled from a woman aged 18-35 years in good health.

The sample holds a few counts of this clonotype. The CDR3 DNA is TGCAGCGTTGAAGATTGGATTGCTAGCGGGGGGTCTTCTACCGGGGAGCTGTTTTTT. Its protein is CSVEDWIASGGSSTGELFF. The chain couples TRBV29-1 to TRBJ2-2; 11 positions match TRBD2. This CDR3 comprises 19 residues. Germline V lookup: CDR1 SQVTM, CDR2 ANQGSEA. V was clipped by 0 bases and J by 5 bases; unmatched bases: 14.

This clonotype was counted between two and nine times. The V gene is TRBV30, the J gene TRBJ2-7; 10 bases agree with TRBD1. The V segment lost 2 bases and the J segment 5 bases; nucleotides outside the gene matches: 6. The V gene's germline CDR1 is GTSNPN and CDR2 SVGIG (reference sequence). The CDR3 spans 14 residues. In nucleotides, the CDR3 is TGTGCCTGGAGTTCTGGGACAGGGGTTGACGAGCAGTACTTC. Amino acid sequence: CAWSSGTGVDEQYF.

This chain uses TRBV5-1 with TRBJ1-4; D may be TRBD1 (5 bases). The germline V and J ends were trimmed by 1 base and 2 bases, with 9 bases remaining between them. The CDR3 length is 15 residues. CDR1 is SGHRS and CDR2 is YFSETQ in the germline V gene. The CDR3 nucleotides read TGCGCCAGCAGCTTGACGGGGACCACTAATGAAAAACTGTTTTTT. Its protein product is CASSLTGTTNEKLFF.

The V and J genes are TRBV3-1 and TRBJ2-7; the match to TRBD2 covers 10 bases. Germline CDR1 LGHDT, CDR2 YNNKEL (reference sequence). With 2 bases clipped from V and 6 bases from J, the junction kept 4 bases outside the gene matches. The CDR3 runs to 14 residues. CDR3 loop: CASSQTSGNREQYF. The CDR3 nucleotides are TGTGCCAGCAGCCAAACTAGCGGGAACCGCGAGCAGTACTTC.

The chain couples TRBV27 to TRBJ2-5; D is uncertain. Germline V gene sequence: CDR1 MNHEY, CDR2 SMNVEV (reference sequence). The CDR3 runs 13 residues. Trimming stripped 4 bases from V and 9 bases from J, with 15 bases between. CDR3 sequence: CASSSTRVISQYF. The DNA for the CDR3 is TGTGCCAGCAGTTCGACAAGGGTGATATCCCAGTACTTC.

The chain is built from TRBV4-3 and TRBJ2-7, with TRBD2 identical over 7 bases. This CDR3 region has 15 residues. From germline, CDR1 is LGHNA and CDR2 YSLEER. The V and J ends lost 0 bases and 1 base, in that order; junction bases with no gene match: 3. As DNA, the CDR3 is TGCGCCAGCAGCCAAGATGGGGGAGGGTCCTACGAGCAGTACTTC. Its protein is CASSQDGGGSYEQYF.

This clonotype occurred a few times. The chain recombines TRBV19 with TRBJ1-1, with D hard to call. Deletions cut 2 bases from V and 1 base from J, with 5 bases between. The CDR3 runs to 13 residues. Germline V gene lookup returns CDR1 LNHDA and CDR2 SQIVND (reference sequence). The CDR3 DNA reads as TGTGCCAGTAGTATAACCAAGAACACTGAAGCTTTCTTT. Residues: CASSITKNTEAFF.

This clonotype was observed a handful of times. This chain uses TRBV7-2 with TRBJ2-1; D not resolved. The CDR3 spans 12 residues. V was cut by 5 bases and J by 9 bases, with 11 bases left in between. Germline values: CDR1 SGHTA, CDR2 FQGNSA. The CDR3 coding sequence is TGTGCCAGCAGCATCGGCGTCGGTGAGCAGTTCTTC. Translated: CASSIGVGEQFF.

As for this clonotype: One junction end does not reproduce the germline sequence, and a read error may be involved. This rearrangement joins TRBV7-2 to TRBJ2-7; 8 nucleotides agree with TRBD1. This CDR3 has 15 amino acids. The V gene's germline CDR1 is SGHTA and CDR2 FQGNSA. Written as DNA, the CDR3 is TGTGCCAGCAGCCTAAGGCGGACAGGGAACTACGAGCAGTATTTC. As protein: CASSLRRTGNYEQYF. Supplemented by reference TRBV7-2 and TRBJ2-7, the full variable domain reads GAGVSQSPSNKVTEKGKDVELRCDPISGHTALYWYRQSLGQGLEFLIYFQGNSAPDKSGLPSDRFSAERTGGSVSTLTIQRTQQEDSAVYLCASSLRRTGNYEQYFGPGTRLTVT.

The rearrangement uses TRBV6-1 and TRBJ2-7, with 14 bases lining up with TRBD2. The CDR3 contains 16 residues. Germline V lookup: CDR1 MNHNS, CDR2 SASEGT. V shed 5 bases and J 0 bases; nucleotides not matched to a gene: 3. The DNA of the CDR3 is TGTGCCAGCAGTCATGGGACTAGCGGGAGCTCCTACGAGCAGTACTTC. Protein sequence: CASSHGTSGSSYEQYF.

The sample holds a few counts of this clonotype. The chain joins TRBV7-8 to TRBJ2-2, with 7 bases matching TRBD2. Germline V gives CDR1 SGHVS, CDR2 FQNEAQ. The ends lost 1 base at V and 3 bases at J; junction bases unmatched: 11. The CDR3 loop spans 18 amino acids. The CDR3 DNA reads TGTGCCAGCAGCTTAGAACCCCCCGGGGGAGGGTACACCGGGGAGCTGTTTTTT. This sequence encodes CASSLEPPGGGYTGELFF.

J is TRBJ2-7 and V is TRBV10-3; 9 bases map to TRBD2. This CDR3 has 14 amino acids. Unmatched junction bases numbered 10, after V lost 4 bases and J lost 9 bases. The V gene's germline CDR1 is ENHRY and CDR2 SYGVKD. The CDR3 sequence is CAISAAASGNAQYF. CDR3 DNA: TGTGCCATCAGTGCGGCGGCTAGCGGGAACGCGCAGTACTTC.

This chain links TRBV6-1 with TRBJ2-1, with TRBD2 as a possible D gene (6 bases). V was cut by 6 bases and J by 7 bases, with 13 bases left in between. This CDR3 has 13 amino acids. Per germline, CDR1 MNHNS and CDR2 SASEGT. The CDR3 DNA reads TGTGCCAGCAGGGCCGGCGGGAAGAATGAGCAGTTCTTC. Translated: CASRAGGKNEQFF.

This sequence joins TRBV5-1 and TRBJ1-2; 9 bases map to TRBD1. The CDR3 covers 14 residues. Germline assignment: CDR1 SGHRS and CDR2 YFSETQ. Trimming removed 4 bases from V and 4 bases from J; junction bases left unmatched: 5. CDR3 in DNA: TGCGCCAGCAGCCAGACAGGGGGGAGCTATGGCTACACCTTC. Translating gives CASSQTGGSYGYTF.

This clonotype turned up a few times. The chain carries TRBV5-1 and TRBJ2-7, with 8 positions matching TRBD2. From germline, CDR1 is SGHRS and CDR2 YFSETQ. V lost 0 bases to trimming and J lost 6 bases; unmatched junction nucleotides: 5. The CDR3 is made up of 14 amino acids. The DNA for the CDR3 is TGCGCCAGCAGCTTGGAGGGACTAGTTCGCGAGCAGTACTTC. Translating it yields CASSLEGLVREQYF.

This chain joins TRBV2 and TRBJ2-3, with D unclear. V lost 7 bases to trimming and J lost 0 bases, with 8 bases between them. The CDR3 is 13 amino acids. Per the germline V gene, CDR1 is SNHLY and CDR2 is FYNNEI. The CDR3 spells CASMGSSTDTQYF. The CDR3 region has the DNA TGTGCCAGCATGGGTAGTAGCACAGATACGCAGTATTTT.

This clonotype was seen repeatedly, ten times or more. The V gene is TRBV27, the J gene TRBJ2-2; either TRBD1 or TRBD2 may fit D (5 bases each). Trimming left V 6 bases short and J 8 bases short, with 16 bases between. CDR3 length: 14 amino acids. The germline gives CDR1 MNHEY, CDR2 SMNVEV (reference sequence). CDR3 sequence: CASSLDLRGGELFF. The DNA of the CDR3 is TGTGCCAGCAGCCTAGACCTGAGGGGAGGGGAGCTGTTTTTT.

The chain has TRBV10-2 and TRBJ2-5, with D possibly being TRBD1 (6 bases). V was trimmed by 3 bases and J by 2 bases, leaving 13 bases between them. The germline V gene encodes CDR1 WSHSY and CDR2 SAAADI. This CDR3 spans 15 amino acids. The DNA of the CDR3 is TGCGCCAGCAGTGACCCAGGGACAAGACAAGAGACCCAGTACTTC. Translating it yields CASSDPGTRQETQYF.

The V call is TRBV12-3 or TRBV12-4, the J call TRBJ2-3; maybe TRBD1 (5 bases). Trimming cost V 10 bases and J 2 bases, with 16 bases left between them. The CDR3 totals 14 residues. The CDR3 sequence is CATQVDKSTDTQYF. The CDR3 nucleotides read TGTGCCACTCAGGTGGACAAATCCACAGATACGCAGTATTTT.